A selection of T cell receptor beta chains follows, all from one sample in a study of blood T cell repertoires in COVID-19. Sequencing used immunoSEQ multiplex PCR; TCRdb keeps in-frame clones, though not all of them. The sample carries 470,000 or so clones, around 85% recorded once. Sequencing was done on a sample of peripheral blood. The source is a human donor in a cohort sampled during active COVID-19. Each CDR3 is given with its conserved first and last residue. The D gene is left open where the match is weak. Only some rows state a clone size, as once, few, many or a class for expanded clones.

CDR3 protein: CASSYSLEGAGEQYF; CDR3 DNA: TGTGCCAGCAGTTATTCCCTGGAGGGCGCAGGCGAGCAGTACTTC; clone size: .; D gene: .; CDR3 length: 15; V gene: TRBV6-5; J gene: TRBJ2-7
CDR3 protein: CAISESSQAGHNQPQHF; CDR3 DNA: TGTGCCATCAGTGAGTCCAGTCAGGCAGGGCACAATCAGCCCCAGCATTTT; clone size: .; D gene: .; CDR3 length: 17; V gene: TRBV10-3; J gene: TRBJ1-5
CDR3 protein: CASSAIKPGGENIQYF; CDR3 DNA: TGTGCCAGCAGTGCTATTAAACCCGGGGGGGAAAACATTCAGTACTTC; clone size: .; D gene: TRBD2; CDR3 length: 16; V gene: TRBV25-1; J gene: TRBJ2-4
CDR3 protein: CASSVSIAGLTDTQYF; CDR3 DNA: TGTGCCAGCAGCGTCTCAATAGCGGGCCTCACAGATACGCAGTATTTT; clone size: .; D gene: TRBD2; CDR3 length: 16; V gene: TRBV9; J gene: TRBJ2-3
CDR3 protein: CACLRFMNTEAFF; CDR3 DNA: TGTGCCTGTCTGAGGTTCATGAACACTGAAGCTTTCTTT; clone size: .; D gene: .; CDR3 length: 13; V gene: TRBV30; J gene: TRBJ1-1
CDR3 protein: CASSLYGGGRGSTNEKLFF; CDR3 DNA: TGTGCCAGCAGTTTATACGGGGGAGGCCGAGGGTCAACTAATGAAAAACTGTTTTTT; clone size: .; D gene: .; CDR3 length: 19; V gene: TRBV28; J gene: TRBJ1-4
CDR3 protein: CASRETEYEQYF; CDR3 DNA: TGTGCCAGCAGGGAGACAGAGTACGAGCAGTACTTC; clone size: .; D gene: .; CDR3 length: 12; V gene: TRBV2; J gene: TRBJ2-7
CDR3 protein: CASSPAVQGKEANYGYTF; CDR3 DNA: TGTGCCAGCAGCCCCGCGGTGCAGGGGAAGGAGGCTAACTATGGCTACACCTTC; clone size: .; D gene: .; CDR3 length: 18; V gene: TRBV3-1/TRBV3-2; J gene: TRBJ1-2
CDR3 protein: CASSSRLAGVETQYF; CDR3 DNA: TGTGCCAGCAGTTCTCGACTAGCGGGAGTGGAGACCCAGTACTTC; clone size: .; D gene: TRBD2; CDR3 length: 15; V gene: TRBV27; J gene: TRBJ2-5
CDR3 protein: CASSPGAGGYNSPLHF; CDR3 DNA: TGTGCCAGCAGCCCCGGGGCAGGGGGCTATAATTCACCCCTCCACTTT; clone size: .; D gene: TRBD1; CDR3 length: 16; V gene: TRBV5-6; J gene: TRBJ1-6
CDR3 protein: CASSEALRDGTESYEQYF; CDR3 DNA: TGTGCCAGCAGTGAAGCGCTTAGGGACGGGACAGAGTCCTACGAGCAGTACTTC; clone size: .; D gene: TRBD1; CDR3 length: 18; V gene: TRBV2; J gene: TRBJ2-7
CDR3 protein: CASGDGVLANVLTF; CDR3 DNA: TGCGCCAGTGGAGACGGCGTTCTCGCCAACGTCCTGACTTTC; clone size: .; D gene: .; CDR3 length: 14; V gene: TRBV10-2; J gene: TRBJ2-6
CDR3 protein: CASSYIQGAEYGYTF; CDR3 DNA: TGTGCCAGCAGTTATATACAGGGGGCCGAGTATGGCTACACCTTC; clone size: .; D gene: TRBD1; CDR3 length: 15; V gene: TRBV6-5; J gene: TRBJ1-2
CDR3 protein: CAGGALATGELFF; CDR3 DNA: TGTGCCGGAGGGGCCCTAGCGACCGGGGAGCTGTTTTTT; clone size: .; D gene: .; CDR3 length: 13; V gene: TRBV11-2; J gene: TRBJ2-2
CDR3 protein: CASSLSGRTYEQYF; CDR3 DNA: TGTGCCAGCAGCCTATCCGGGAGAACCTACGAGCAGTACTTC; clone size: .; D gene: .; CDR3 length: 14; V gene: TRBV6-6; J gene: TRBJ2-7
CDR3 protein: CSASPYAGYTF; CDR3 DNA: TGCAGTGCTAGCCCCTATGCGGGCTACACCTTC; clone size: .; D gene: .; CDR3 length: 11; V gene: TRBV20-1; J gene: TRBJ1-2
CDR3 protein: CASSPLQGGDTEAFF; CDR3 DNA: TGTGCCAGCAGCCCGCTTCAAGGGGGGGACACTGAAGCTTTCTTT; clone size: .; D gene: .; CDR3 length: 15; V gene: TRBV6-6; J gene: TRBJ1-1
CDR3 protein: CASSELQFLDEQYF; CDR3 DNA: TGTGCCAGCAGTGAATTACAGTTCCTGGACGAGCAGTACTTC; clone size: .; D gene: .; CDR3 length: 14; V gene: TRBV6-1; J gene: TRBJ2-7
CDR3 protein: CASSFALMSTEAFF; CDR3 DNA: TGTGCCAGCAGTTTCGCACTCATGAGCACTGAAGCTTTCTTT; clone size: .; D gene: .; CDR3 length: 14; V gene: TRBV27; J gene: TRBJ1-1
CDR3 protein: CASSERTVSNQPQHF; CDR3 DNA: TGTGCCAGCAGTGAGAGAACGGTTAGCAATCAGCCCCAGCATTTT; clone size: .; D gene: .; CDR3 length: 15; V gene: TRBV6-2/TRBV6-3; J gene: TRBJ1-5
CDR3 protein: CASSLQGIHGYTF; CDR3 DNA: TGTGCCAGCAGCCTACAGGGGATACATGGCTACACCTTC; clone size: .; D gene: TRBD1; CDR3 length: 13; V gene: TRBV3-1/TRBV3-2; J gene: TRBJ1-2
CDR3 protein: CASSRGGRAFEQFF; CDR3 DNA: TGTGCCAGCAGTCGCGGCGGGAGGGCCTTCGAGCAGTTCTTC; clone size: .; D gene: TRBD2; CDR3 length: 14; V gene: TRBV28; J gene: TRBJ2-1
CDR3 protein: CASSLWAGGSPLHF; CDR3 DNA: TGTGCCAGCAGTTTATGGGCAGGGGGCTCACCCCTCCACTTT; clone size: few; D gene: TRBD1; CDR3 length: 14; V gene: TRBV27; J gene: TRBJ1-6
CDR3 protein: CASQAGPTDTQYF; CDR3 DNA: TGTGCCAGCCAGGCGGGACCCACAGATACGCAGTATTTT; clone size: .; D gene: .; CDR3 length: 13; V gene: TRBV5-4; J gene: TRBJ2-3
CDR3 protein: CATSREGAGTDTQYF; CDR3 DNA: TGTGCCACCAGCAGAGAGGGGGCGGGCACAGATACGCAGTATTTT; clone size: .; D gene: .; CDR3 length: 15; V gene: TRBV15; J gene: TRBJ2-3
CDR3 protein: CASRPLSYTEAFF; CDR3 DNA: TGTGCCAGCAGACCTCTCAGTTACACTGAAGCTTTCTTT; clone size: .; D gene: .; CDR3 length: 13; V gene: TRBV6-5; J gene: TRBJ1-1
CDR3 protein: CASRWDSATNEKLFF; CDR3 DNA: TGTGCCAGCAGATGGGACAGCGCAACTAATGAAAAACTGTTTTTT; clone size: few; D gene: TRBD1; CDR3 length: 15; V gene: TRBV28; J gene: TRBJ1-4
CDR3 protein: CASSYPTSGRYEQYF; CDR3 DNA: TGTGCCAGCAGTTACCCGACTAGCGGGAGGTACGAGCAGTACTTC; clone size: .; D gene: TRBD2; CDR3 length: 15; V gene: TRBV6-2/TRBV6-3; J gene: TRBJ2-7
CDR3 protein: CASSIEQQGRETQYF; CDR3 DNA: TGTGCCAGTAGTATAGAACAACAGGGCAGAGAGACCCAGTACTTC; clone size: once; D gene: .; CDR3 length: 15; V gene: TRBV19; J gene: TRBJ2-5
CDR3 protein: CASSRGGLPGNTIYF; CDR3 DNA: TGTGCCAGCAGTCGCGGCGGGCTACCTGGAAACACCATATATTTT; clone size: .; D gene: .; CDR3 length: 15; V gene: TRBV5-6; J gene: TRBJ1-3
CDR3 protein: CASSGGPLAGDEQYF; CDR3 DNA: TGTGCCAGCAGCGGCGGTCCACTAGCGGGAGATGAGCAGTACTTC; clone size: .; D gene: TRBD2; CDR3 length: 15; V gene: TRBV5-8; J gene: TRBJ2-7
CDR3 protein: CATSDVSPGGRDTQYF; CDR3 DNA: TGTGCCACCAGTGATGTGAGCCCCGGGGGGAGAGATACGCAGTATTTT; clone size: .; D gene: TRBD2; CDR3 length: 16; V gene: TRBV24-1; J gene: TRBJ2-3
CDR3 protein: CASSIRQGGYTF; CDR3 DNA: TGTGCCAGTAGTATACGACAGGGTGGCTACACCTTC; clone size: .; D gene: TRBD1; CDR3 length: 12; V gene: TRBV19; J gene: TRBJ1-2
CDR3 protein: CASSEDRTLDTEAFF; CDR3 DNA: TGTGCCAGCTCTGAGGACAGAACCTTGGACACTGAAGCTTTCTTT; clone size: .; D gene: .; CDR3 length: 15; V gene: TRBV18; J gene: TRBJ1-1
CDR3 protein: CASSTNLYNEQFF; CDR3 DNA: TGTGCCAGCAGCACAAATCTCTACAATGAGCAGTTCTTC; clone size: once; D gene: .; CDR3 length: 13; V gene: TRBV11-3; J gene: TRBJ2-1
CDR3 protein: CARSDSGGPNQPQHF; CDR3 DNA: TGTGCCAGAAGCGACTCAGGGGGCCCCAATCAGCCCCAGCATTTT; clone size: .; D gene: TRBD1; CDR3 length: 15; V gene: TRBV5-3; J gene: TRBJ1-5
CDR3 protein: CASSYTGAGQPQHF; CDR3 DNA: TGTGCCAGCAGTTATACAGGGGCGGGCCAGCCCCAGCATTTT; clone size: .; D gene: TRBD1; CDR3 length: 14; V gene: TRBV6-5; J gene: TRBJ1-5